The rows below give T cell receptor beta chains drawn from one sample of a study of blood T cell repertoires in COVID-19. TCRdb's copy holds only in-frame clones and misses some; the assay was immunoSEQ multiplex PCR. The sample holds approximately 130,000 clones, approximately 83% seen once. Sequenced material: peripheral blood. The receptors originated from a woman in her forties or fifties who had recovered from COVID-19. Each CDR3 is given with its conserved first and last residue. D genes are given only for firm matches. Rows may omit the clone size; those that give it use once, few, many or a size class.

CDR3 length: 14; J gene: TRBJ1-1; clone size: NA; V gene: TRBV2; D gene: NA; CDR3 DNA: TGTGCCAGCAGTGCGAGGGTATCGGGCACTGAAGCTTTCTTT; CDR3 protein: CASSARVSGTEAFF
CDR3 length: 13; J gene: TRBJ1-2; clone size: NA; V gene: TRBV12-3/TRBV12-4; D gene: NA; CDR3 DNA: TGTGCCAGCAGCCCGGGACTGGGATATGGCTACACCTTC; CDR3 protein: CASSPGLGYGYTF
CDR3 length: 14; J gene: TRBJ1-6; clone size: NA; V gene: TRBV18; D gene: NA; CDR3 DNA: TGTGCCAGCTCGCGAGACAGCCATAATTCACCCCTCCACTTT; CDR3 protein: CASSRDSHNSPLHF
CDR3 length: 13; J gene: TRBJ2-1; clone size: NA; V gene: TRBV27; D gene: NA; CDR3 DNA: TGTGCCAGCAGTTTATCGAACGGCAATGAGCAGTTCTTC; CDR3 protein: CASSLSNGNEQFF
CDR3 length: 16; J gene: TRBJ2-2; clone size: NA; V gene: TRBV6-2/TRBV6-3; D gene: NA; CDR3 DNA: TGTGCCAGCAGTTACCACGGGGGAGAAGAAACCGGGGAGCTGTTTTTT; CDR3 protein: CASSYHGGEETGELFF
CDR3 length: 15; J gene: TRBJ1-1; clone size: NA; V gene: TRBV6-5; D gene: NA; CDR3 DNA: TGTGCCAGCAGTTACGTTGGGGCCTGGAACACTGAAGCTTTCTTT; CDR3 protein: CASSYVGAWNTEAFF
CDR3 length: 14; J gene: TRBJ2-7; clone size: few; V gene: TRBV10-1; D gene: TRBD1; CDR3 DNA: TGCGCCAGCAGTGGGGAGACAGGGGCCTACGAGCAGTACTTC; CDR3 protein: CASSGETGAYEQYF
CDR3 length: 15; J gene: TRBJ1-1; clone size: NA; V gene: TRBV18; D gene: TRBD1; CDR3 DNA: TGTGCCAGCTCGCCGAACAGGGGGTTTAACACTGAAGCTTTCTTT; CDR3 protein: CASSPNRGFNTEAFF
CDR3 length: 17; J gene: TRBJ1-2; clone size: NA; V gene: TRBV18; D gene: NA; CDR3 DNA: TGTGCCAGCTCACCACAGGAGGTTTCGAGTTTATGGCAAAGGGAGACCTTC; CDR3 protein: CASSPQEVSSLWQRETF
CDR3 length: 15; J gene: TRBJ2-3; clone size: NA; V gene: TRBV21-1; D gene: NA; CDR3 DNA: TGTGCCAGCAGACCCGGGACTAGCGATCCAGATACGCAGTATTTT; CDR3 protein: CASRPGTSDPDTQYF
CDR3 length: 13; J gene: TRBJ2-5; clone size: NA; V gene: TRBV2; D gene: NA; CDR3 DNA: TGTGCCAGCAGGGGCTTGAAAAGCGAGACCCAGTACTTC; CDR3 protein: CASRGLKSETQYF
CDR3 length: 12; J gene: TRBJ1-2; clone size: NA; V gene: TRBV5-6; D gene: NA; CDR3 DNA: TGTGCCAGCAGCCCTGGGGGGGCTGGCTACACCTTC; CDR3 protein: CASSPGGAGYTF
CDR3 length: 14; J gene: TRBJ1-4; clone size: NA; V gene: TRBV3-1/TRBV3-2; D gene: NA; CDR3 DNA: TGTGCCAGCAGCTCTCGGGTAGATTTAGGAAAACTGTTTTTT; CDR3 protein: CASSSRVDLGKLFF
CDR3 length: 16; J gene: TRBJ1-5; clone size: NA; V gene: TRBV2; D gene: NA; CDR3 DNA: TGTGCCTCCTCAAATGACCTGGTTGGGGCCTATCAGCCCCAGCATTTT; CDR3 protein: CASSNDLVGAYQPQHF
CDR3 length: 15; J gene: TRBJ1-6; clone size: NA; V gene: TRBV7-8; D gene: NA; CDR3 DNA: TGTGCCAGCAGCTTCCGACAGGAAGGCAATTCACCCCTCCACTTT; CDR3 protein: CASSFRQEGNSPLHF